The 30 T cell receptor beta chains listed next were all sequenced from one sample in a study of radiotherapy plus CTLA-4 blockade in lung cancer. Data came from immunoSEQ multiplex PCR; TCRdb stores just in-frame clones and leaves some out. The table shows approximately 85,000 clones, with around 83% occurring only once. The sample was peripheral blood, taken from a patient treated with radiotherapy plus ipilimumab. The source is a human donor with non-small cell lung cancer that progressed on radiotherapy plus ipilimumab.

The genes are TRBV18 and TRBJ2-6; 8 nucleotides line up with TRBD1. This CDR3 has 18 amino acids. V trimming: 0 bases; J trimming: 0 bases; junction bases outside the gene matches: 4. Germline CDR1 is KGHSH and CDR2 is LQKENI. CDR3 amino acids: CASSPPGQALSGANVLTF. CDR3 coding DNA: TGTGCCAGCTCACCACCGGGACAGGCTCTCTCTGGGGCCAACGTCCTGACTTTC.

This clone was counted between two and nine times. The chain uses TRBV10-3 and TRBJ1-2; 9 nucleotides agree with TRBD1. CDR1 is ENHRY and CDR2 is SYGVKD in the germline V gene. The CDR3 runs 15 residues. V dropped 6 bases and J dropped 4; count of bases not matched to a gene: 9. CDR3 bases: TGTGCCATCAGAACTCCGGGACAGGGAATCTATGGCTACACCTTC. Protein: CAIRTPGQGIYGYTF.

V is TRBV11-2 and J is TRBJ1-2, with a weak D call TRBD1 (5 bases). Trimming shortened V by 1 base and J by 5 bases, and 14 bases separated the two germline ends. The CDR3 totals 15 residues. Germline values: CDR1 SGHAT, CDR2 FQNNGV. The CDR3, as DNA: TGTGCCAGCAGCTTAGGTTCAGGGCTGGGGTATGGCTACACCTTC. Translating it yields CASSLGSGLGYGYTF.

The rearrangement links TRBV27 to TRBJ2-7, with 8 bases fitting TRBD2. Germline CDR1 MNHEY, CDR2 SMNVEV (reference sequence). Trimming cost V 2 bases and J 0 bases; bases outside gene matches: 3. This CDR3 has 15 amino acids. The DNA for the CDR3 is TGTGCCAGCAGTTTAATTAGCGGGGCCTCCTACGAGCAGTACTTC. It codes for CASSLISGASYEQYF.

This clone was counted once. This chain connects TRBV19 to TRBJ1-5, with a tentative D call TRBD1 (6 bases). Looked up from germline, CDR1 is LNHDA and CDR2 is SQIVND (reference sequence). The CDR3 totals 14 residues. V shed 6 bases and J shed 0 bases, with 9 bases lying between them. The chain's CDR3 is CASRTGFSNQPQHF. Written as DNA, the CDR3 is TGTGCCAGTAGAACAGGGTTTAGCAATCAGCCCCAGCATTTT.

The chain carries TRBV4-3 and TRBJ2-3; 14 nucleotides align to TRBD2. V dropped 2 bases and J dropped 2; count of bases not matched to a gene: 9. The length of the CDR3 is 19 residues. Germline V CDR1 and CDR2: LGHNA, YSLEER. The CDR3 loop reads CASSQRLGTSGGVTDTQYF. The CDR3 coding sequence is TGCGCCAGCAGCCAACGTTTAGGGACTAGCGGGGGAGTCACAGATACGCAGTATTTT.

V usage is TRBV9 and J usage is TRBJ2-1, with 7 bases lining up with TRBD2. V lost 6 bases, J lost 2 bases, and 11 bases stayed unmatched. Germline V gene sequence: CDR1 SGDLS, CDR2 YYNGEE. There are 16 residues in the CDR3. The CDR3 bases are TGTGCCAGCACCCCCACAGCGGGATCAACCTACAATGAGCAGTTCTTC. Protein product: CASTPTAGSTYNEQFF.

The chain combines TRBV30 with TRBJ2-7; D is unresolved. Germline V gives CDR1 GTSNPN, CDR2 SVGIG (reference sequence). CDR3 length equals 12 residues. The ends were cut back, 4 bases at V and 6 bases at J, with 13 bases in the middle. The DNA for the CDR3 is TGTGCCTGGACCTTAACCGTGGGCGAGCAGTACTTC. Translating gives CAWTLTVGEQYF.

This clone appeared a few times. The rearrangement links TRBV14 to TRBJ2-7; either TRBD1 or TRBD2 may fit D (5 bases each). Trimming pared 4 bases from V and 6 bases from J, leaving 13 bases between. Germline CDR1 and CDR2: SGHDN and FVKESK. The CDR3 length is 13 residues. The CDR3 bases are TGTGCCAGCAGCCCCAGAGGGACCGCCGAGCAGTACTTC. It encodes CASSPRGTAEQYF.

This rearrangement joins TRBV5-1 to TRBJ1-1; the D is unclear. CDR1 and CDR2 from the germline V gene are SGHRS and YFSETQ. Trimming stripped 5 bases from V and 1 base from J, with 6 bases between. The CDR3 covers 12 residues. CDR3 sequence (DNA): TGCGCCAGCAGAGCCGGGAACACTGAAGCTTTCTTT. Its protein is CASRAGNTEAFF.

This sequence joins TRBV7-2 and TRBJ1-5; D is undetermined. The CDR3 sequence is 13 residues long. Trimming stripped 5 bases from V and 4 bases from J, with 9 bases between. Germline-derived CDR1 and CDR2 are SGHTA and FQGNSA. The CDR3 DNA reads TGTGCCAGCAGCCTCGACAAGAATCAGCCCCAGCATTTT. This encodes CASSLDKNQPQHF.

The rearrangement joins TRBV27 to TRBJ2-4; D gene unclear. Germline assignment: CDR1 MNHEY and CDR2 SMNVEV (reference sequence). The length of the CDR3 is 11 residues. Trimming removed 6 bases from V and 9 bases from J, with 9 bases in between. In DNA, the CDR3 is TGTGCCAGCAGACCAGGTGTCATTCAGTACTTC. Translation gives CASRPGVIQYF.

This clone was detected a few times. The CDR3 sequence: CASSPSNRGLNEKLFF. The CDR3 DNA reads TGTGCCAGCAGCCCTTCGAACCGGGGCCTTAATGAAAAACTGTTTTTT. The V call is TRBV5-8, the J call TRBJ1-4; TRBD1 might be the D (5 bases). Germline V gene data show CDR1 as SGHTS and CDR2 as YDEGEE. This CDR3 is built from 16 residues. Between the trimmed V and J ends, which lost 4 bases and 4 bases, there was a span of 17 bases.

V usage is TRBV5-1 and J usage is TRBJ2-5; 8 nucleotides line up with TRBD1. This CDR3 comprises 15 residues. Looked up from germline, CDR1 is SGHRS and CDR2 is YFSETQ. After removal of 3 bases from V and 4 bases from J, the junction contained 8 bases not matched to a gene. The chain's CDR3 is CASSSPSGTGETQYF. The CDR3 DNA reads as TGCGCCAGCAGCTCCCCCTCCGGGACAGGAGAGACCCAGTACTTC.

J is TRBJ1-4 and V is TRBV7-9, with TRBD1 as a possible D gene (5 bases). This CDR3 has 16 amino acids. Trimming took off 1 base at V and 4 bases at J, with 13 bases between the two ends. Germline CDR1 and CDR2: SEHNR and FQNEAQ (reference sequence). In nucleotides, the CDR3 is TGTGCCAGCAGCTTAGAGGCGGGACGGGTTAATGAAAAACTGTTTTTT. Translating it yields CASSLEAGRVNEKLFF.

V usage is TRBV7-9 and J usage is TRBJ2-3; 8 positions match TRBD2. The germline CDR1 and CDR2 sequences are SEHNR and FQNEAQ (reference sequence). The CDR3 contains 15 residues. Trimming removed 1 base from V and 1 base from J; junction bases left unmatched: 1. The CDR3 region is CASSLVSGGTDTQYF. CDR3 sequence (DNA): TGTGCCAGCAGCTTAGTTAGCGGGGGCACAGATACGCAGTATTTT.

Written as DNA, the CDR3 is TGTGCCACCATGACCCCGACAGGGTCCAATTCACCCCTCCACTTT. This translates into CATMTPTGSNSPLHF. The V and J genes are TRBV28 and TRBJ1-6, with 7 bases that match TRBD1. The ends lost 10 bases at V and 7 bases at J; junction bases unmatched: 13. The germline CDR1 and CDR2 sequences are MDHEN and SYDVKM. This CDR3 has 15 residues.

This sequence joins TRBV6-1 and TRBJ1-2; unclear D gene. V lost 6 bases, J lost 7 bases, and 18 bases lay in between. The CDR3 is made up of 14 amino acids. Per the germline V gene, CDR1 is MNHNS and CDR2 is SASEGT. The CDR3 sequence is CASRIGPAGGGYTF. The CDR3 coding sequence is TGTGCCAGCAGAATCGGGCCCGCGGGCGGTGGCTACACCTTC.

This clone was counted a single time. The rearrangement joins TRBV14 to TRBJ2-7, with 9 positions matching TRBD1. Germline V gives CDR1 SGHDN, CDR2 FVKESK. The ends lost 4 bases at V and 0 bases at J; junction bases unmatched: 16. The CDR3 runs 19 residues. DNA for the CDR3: TGTGCCAGCAGCCTCCGCCCCCGGGACAGGGATTTGGGCTCCTACGAGCAGTACTTC. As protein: CASSLRPRDRDLGSYEQYF.

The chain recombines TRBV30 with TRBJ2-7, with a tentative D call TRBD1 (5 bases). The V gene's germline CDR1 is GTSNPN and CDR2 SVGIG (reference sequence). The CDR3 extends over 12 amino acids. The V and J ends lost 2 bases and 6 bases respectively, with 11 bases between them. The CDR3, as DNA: TGTGCCTGGAGTCTGAACAGGATCGAGCAGTACTTC. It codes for CAWSLNRIEQYF.

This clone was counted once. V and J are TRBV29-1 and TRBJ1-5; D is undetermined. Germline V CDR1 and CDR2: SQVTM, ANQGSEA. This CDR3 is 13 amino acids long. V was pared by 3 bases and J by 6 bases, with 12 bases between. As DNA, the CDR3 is TGCAGCGTTGAGCCCAAACGGGGTCAGCCCCAGCATTTT. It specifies CSVEPKRGQPQHF.

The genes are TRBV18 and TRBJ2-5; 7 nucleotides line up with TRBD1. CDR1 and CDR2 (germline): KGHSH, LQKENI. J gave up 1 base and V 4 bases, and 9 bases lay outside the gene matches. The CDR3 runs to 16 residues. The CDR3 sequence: CASSRWDSKTQETQYF. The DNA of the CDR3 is TGTGCCAGCTCACGCTGGGACAGCAAGACCCAAGAGACCCAGTACTTC.

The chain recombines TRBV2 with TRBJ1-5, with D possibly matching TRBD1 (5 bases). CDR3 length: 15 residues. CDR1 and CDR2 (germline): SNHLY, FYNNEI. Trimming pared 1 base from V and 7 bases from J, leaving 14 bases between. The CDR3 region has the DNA TGTGCCAGCAGTGAAGGCCAGGGCGGGGGACAGCCCCAGCATTTT. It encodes CASSEGQGGGQPQHF.

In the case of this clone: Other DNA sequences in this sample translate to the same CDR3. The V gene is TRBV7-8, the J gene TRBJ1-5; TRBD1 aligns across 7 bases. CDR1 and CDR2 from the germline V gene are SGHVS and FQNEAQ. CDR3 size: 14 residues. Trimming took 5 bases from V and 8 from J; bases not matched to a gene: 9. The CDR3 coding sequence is TGTGCCAGCAGCCTAGGACAGGTTGATGAGCCCCAGCATTTT. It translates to CASSLGQVDEPQHF.

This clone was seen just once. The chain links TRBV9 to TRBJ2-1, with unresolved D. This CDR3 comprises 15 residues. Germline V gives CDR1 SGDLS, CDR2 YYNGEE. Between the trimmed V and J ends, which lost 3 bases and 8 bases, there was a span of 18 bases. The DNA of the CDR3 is TGTGCCAGCAGCGAAAGTCAGGCTTTCGTACATGAGCAGTTCTTC. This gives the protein CASSESQAFVHEQFF.

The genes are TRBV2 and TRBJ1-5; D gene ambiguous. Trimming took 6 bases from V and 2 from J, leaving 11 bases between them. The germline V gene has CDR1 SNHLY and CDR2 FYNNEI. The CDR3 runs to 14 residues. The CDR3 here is CASRKEAGNQPQHF. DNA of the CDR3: TGTGCCAGCAGGAAGGAGGCGGGCAATCAGCCCCAGCATTTT.

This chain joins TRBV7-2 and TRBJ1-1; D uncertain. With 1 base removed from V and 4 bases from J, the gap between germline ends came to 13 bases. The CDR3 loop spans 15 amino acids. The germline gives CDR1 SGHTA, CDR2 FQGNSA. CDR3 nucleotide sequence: TGTGCCAGCAGCTTAGGGGCCTGGAGGGTCACTGAAGCTTTCTTT. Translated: CASSLGAWRVTEAFF.

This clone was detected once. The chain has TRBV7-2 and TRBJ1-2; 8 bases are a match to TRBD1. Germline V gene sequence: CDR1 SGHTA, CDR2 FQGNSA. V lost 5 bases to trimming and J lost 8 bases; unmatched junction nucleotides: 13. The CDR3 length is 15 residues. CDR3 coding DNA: TGTGCCAGCAGCACGGACAGGGCCCCATGGTACGGCTACACCTTC. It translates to CASSTDRAPWYGYTF.

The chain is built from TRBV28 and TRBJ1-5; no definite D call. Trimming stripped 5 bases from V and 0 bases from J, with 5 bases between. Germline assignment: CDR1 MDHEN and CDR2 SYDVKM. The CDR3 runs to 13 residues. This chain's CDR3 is CASSTDSNQPQHF. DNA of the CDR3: TGTGCCAGCAGTACAGATAGCAATCAGCCCCAGCATTTT.

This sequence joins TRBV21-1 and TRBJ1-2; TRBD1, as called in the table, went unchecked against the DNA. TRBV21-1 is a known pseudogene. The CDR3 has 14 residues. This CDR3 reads CASSKANRVWGYTF. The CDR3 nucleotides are TGTGCCAGCAGCAAAGCGAACAGGGTTTGGGGCTACACCTTC.